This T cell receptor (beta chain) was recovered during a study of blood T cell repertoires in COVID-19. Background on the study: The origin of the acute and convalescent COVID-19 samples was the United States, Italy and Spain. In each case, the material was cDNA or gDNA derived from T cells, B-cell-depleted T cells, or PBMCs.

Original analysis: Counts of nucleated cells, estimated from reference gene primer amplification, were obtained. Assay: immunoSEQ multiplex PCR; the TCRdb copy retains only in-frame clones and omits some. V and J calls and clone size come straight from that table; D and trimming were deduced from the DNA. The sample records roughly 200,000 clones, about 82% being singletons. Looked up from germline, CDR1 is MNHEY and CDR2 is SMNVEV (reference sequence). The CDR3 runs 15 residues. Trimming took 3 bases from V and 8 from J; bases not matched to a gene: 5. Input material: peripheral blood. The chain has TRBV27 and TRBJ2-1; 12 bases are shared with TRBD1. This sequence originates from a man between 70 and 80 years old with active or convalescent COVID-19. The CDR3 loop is CASSLPGQGAYEQFF. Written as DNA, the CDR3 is TGTGCCAGCAGTTTGCCGGGACAGGGGGCCTATGAGCAGTTCTTC.